The 17 T cell receptor beta chains presented below share a single source sample, sequenced in a study of blood T cell repertoires in COVID-19. The assay was immunoSEQ multiplex PCR, and TCRdb's table has in-frame clones only and misses some. The data hold 190,000 or so clones, with 82% observed a single time. Sequencing input: peripheral blood. The source is a human donor with acute or convalescent COVID-19. The donor label of this sample is uncertain.

The chain is built from TRBV18 and TRBJ1-2; D perhaps matches TRBD1 (6 bases). This CDR3 is built from 16 residues. The germline V gene has CDR1 KGHSH and CDR2 LQKENI. V lost 3 bases to trimming and J lost 4 bases, with 18 bases between them. CDR3 coding DNA: TGTGCCAGCTCACCGACAGGATCTCAAGCGTTCTATGGCTACACCTTC. Amino acids: CASSPTGSQAFYGYTF.

The chain couples TRBV7-2 to TRBJ2-4; TRBD2 might be the D (6 bases). The CDR3 is 14 amino acids. Trimming removed 5 bases from V and 8 bases from J, with 16 bases in between. Germline CDR1 SGHTA, CDR2 FQGNSA. CDR3 sequence: CASSKTTWGDIQYF. DNA for the CDR3: TGTGCCAGCAGCAAGACTACCTGGGGGGACATTCAGTACTTC.

The V gene is TRBV27, the J gene TRBJ2-7, with 9 bases that match TRBD1. This CDR3 contains 15 residues. Trimming cost V 5 bases and J 3 bases; bases outside gene matches: 8. CDR1 is MNHEY, CDR2 SMNVEV, per germline (reference sequence). This CDR3 reads CASSPNRDRDYEQYF. The DNA of the CDR3 is TGTGCCAGCAGTCCAAACCGGGACAGGGACTACGAGCAGTACTTC.

This chain uses TRBV6-5 with TRBJ1-1, with D perhaps TRBD1 (6 bases). Trimming shortened V by 2 bases and J by 2 bases, and 12 bases separated the two germline ends. Germline V gives CDR1 MNHEY, CDR2 SVGAGI. The CDR3 spans 15 residues. The CDR3 region is CASSYGGGRNTEAFF. CDR3 sequence (DNA): TGTGCCAGCAGTTACGGGGGGGGGCGAAACACTGAAGCTTTCTTT.

The chain has TRBV6-5 and TRBJ2-1; D perhaps matches TRBD2 (5 bases). V was clipped by 0 bases and J by 5 bases, with 11 bases between them. The CDR3 loop spans 15 amino acids. CDR1 MNHEY and CDR2 SVGAGI come from the germline V gene. This CDR3 reads CASSYSRAVNNEQFF. The CDR3 DNA is TGTGCCAGCAGTTACTCGCGGGCCGTTAACAATGAGCAGTTCTTC.

With regard to this clone: The same CDR3 can be traced to other DNA sequences in this sample. This chain uses TRBV3-1 (or the pseudogene TRBV3-2) with TRBJ2-3; D uncertain. V lost 4 bases to trimming and J lost 3 bases, with 5 bases between them. The germline V gene has CDR1 LGHDT and CDR2 YNNKEL (reference sequence). The CDR3 sequence is 12 residues long. CDR3 nucleotide sequence: TGTGCCAGCAGCCGCGGTACAGATACGCAGTATTTT. This encodes CASSRGTDTQYF.

V and J are TRBV18 and TRBJ2-4; D unclear. Germline CDR1 and CDR2: KGHSH and LQKENI. V lost 3 bases and J 8 bases, leaving 14 bases between the germline ends. The CDR3 extends over 14 amino acids. The CDR3 DNA reads as TGTGCCAGCTCACCCACGGCTGATGCGGACATTCAGTACTTC. It specifies CASSPTADADIQYF.

The CDR3 is CASSRSGDQPQHF. As DNA, the CDR3 is TGTGCCAGCAGCCGATCAGGGGATCAGCCCCAGCATTTT. This chain links TRBV5-4 with TRBJ1-5; possibly TRBD1 for D (6 bases). V was pared by 4 bases and J by 5 bases, with 10 bases between. From germline, CDR1 is SGHNT and CDR2 YYREEE (reference sequence). This CDR3 has 13 amino acids.

The chain is built from TRBV7-6 and TRBJ2-3; 14 nucleotides line up with TRBD2. The trim removed 5 bases at V and 4 bases at J, leaving 11 bases unmatched. From germline, CDR1 is SGHVS and CDR2 FNYEAQ. The CDR3 is 18 amino acids. This CDR3 is CASSVKGGLAGVADTQYF. CDR3 in DNA: TGTGCCAGCAGCGTGAAGGGGGGACTAGCGGGAGTTGCAGATACGCAGTATTTT.

The chain has TRBV3-1 (or the pseudogene TRBV3-2) and TRBJ2-3, with 9 bases identical to TRBD2. The germline CDR1 and CDR2 sequences are LGHDT and YNNKEL (reference sequence). The V gene end was trimmed by 0 bases and the J gene end by 7 bases; junction bases not matched to a gene: 5. The CDR3 is 15 amino acids. Here the CDR3 DNA reads TGTGCCAGCAGCCAAGAGCTAGCGGGGTCGAATACGCAGTATTTT. Residues: CASSQELAGSNTQYF.

This clone turned up a few times. The V and J genes are TRBV30 and TRBJ2-2; a possible D gene is TRBD1 (6 bases). Germline V CDR1 and CDR2: GTSNPN, SVGIG (reference sequence). The CDR3 extends over 11 amino acids. V lost 5 bases and J 7 bases, leaving 8 bases between the germline ends. The CDR3 DNA reads TGTGCCTGGGAGGGGGTCGGGGAGCTGTTTTTT. Its translation: CAWEGVGELFF.

The chain joins TRBV9 to TRBJ2-2, with 7 bases fitting TRBD1. This CDR3 comprises 15 residues. Germline CDR1 is SGDLS and CDR2 is YYNGEE. With 0 bases clipped from V and 5 bases from J, the junction kept 4 bases outside the gene matches. This chain's CDR3 is CASSVARRGTGELFF. CDR3 nucleotide sequence: TGTGCCAGCAGCGTAGCCCGCAGGGGGACCGGGGAGCTGTTTTTT.

The genes are TRBV28 and TRBJ1-1; no definite D call. Germline CDR1 is MDHEN and CDR2 is SYDVKM. This CDR3 is 12 amino acids long. V was cut by 4 bases and J by 2 bases, with 5 bases left in between. The CDR3 sequence: CASSSENTEAFF. The CDR3 DNA reads as TGTGCCAGCAGTTCAGAAAACACTGAAGCTTTCTTT.

The J gene is TRBJ1-1, the V gene TRBV5-4; 7 nucleotides align to TRBD1. V trimming: 2 bases; J trimming: 4 bases; junction bases outside the gene matches: 8. Germline V gene lookup returns CDR1 SGHNT and CDR2 YYREEE (reference sequence). CDR3 size: 15 residues. For the CDR3, the DNA is TGTGCCAGCAGCTTTGGTCACTCAGGGGGCACTGAAGCTTTCTTT. Its protein product is CASSFGHSGGTEAFF. Based on the CDR3 plus reference TRBV5-4 and TRBJ1-1, the full variable domain is ETGVTQSPTHLIKTRGQQVTLRCSSQSGHNTVSWYQQALGQGPQFIFQYYREEENGRGNFPPRFSGLQFPNYSSELNVNALELDDSALYLCASSFGHSGGTEAFFGQGTRLTVV.

This chain links TRBV27 with TRBJ2-1; 14 bases fit TRBD2. The CDR3 is 20 amino acids. Per the germline V gene, CDR1 is MNHEY and CDR2 is SMNVEV (reference sequence). The trim removed 3 bases at V and 4 bases at J, leaving 14 bases unmatched. The CDR3 region is CASSLGLAGVGGGRYNEQFF. The CDR3 nucleotides read TGTGCCAGCAGTTTGGGACTAGCGGGAGTAGGAGGGGGCCGGTACAATGAGCAGTTCTTC.

The genes are TRBV5-1 and TRBJ2-7; TRBD1 agrees at 9 bases. CDR3 size: 16 residues. Per germline, CDR1 SGHRS and CDR2 YFSETQ. V was clipped by 4 bases and J by 3 bases; unmatched bases: 11. CDR3 protein: CASSPGTGIPDYEQYF. CDR3 in DNA: TGCGCCAGCAGCCCCGGGACAGGGATTCCCGACTACGAGCAGTACTTC.

CDR3 sequence reads: CASSVGRTSGDTQYF. The CDR3 DNA is TGTGCCAGCAGCGTAGGACGGACTAGCGGAGATACGCAGTATTTT. This rearrangement joins TRBV9 to TRBJ2-3; 10 positions match TRBD2. The CDR3 totals 15 residues. V lost 0 bases to trimming and J lost 5 bases; unmatched junction nucleotides: 3. Germline V gene lookup returns CDR1 SGDLS and CDR2 YYNGEE.